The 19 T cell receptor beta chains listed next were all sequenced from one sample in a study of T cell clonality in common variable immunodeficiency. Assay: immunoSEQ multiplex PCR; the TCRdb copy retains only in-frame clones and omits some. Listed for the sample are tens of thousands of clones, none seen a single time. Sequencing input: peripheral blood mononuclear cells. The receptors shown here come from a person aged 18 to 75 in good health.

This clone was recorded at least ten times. This chain's CDR3 is CSPRSGRFQETQYF. CDR3 DNA (partial): TGCAGTCCCAGGAGCGGGAGGTTCCAAGAGACC. The chain is built from TRBV20-1 and TRBJ2-5; 9 bases match TRBD2. The read terminates 3 residues ahead of where the CDR3 ends, so the germline J gene completes it. V shed 8 bases and J 1 base; nucleotides not matched to a gene: 8. This CDR3 comprises 14 residues. The germline V gene has CDR1 DFQATT and CDR2 SNEGSKA (reference sequence).

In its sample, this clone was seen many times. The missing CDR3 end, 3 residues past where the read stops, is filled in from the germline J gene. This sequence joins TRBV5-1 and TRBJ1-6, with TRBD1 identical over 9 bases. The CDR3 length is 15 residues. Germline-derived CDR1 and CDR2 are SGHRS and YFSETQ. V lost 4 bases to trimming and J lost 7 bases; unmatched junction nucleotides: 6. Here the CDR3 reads CASSQQGAQNSPLHF. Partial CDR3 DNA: TGCGCCAGCAGCCAACAGGGGGCTCAGAATTCACCC.

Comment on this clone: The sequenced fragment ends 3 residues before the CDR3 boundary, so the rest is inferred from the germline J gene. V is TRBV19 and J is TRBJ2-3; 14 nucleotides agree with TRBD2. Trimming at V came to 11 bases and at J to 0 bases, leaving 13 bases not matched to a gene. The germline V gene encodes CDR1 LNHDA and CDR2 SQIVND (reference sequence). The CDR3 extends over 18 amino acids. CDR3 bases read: TGTGCCGCCACCCCCGGACTAGCGGGAGGTCGTAGCACAGATACG. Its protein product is CAATPGLAGGRSTDT. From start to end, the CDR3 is CAATPGLAGGRSTDTQYF.

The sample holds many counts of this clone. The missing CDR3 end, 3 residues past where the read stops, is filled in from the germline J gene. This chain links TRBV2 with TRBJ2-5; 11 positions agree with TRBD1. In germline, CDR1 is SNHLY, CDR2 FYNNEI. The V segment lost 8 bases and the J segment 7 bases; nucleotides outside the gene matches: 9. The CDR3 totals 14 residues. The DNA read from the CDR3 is TGTGCCAGCCTTTGGACAGGGGGCGCGGGGACC. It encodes CASLWTGGAGT. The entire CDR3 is CASLWTGGAGTQYF.

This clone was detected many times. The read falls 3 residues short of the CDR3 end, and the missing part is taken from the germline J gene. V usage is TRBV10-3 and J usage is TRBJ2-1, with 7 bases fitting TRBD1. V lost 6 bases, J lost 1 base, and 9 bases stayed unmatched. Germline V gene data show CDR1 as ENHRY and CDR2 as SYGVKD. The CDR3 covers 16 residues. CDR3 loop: CAIRDKGRGSYNEQFF. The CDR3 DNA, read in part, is TGTGCCATCAGGGACAAGGGCAGGGGGTCCTACAATGAG.

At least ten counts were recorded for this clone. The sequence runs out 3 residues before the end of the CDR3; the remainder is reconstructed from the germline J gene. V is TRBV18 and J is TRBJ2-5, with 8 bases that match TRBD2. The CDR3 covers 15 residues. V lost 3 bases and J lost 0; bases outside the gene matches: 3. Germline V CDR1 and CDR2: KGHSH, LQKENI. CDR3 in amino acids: CASSPTSANQETQYF. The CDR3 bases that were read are TGTGCCAGCTCACCGACTAGCGCAAACCAAGAGACC. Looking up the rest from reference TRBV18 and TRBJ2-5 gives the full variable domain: NAGVMQNPRHLVRRRGQEARLRCSPMKGHSHVYWYRQLPEEGLKFMVYLQKENIIDESGMPKERFSAEFPKEGPSILRIQQVVRGDSAAYFCASSPTSANQETQYFGPGTRLLVL.

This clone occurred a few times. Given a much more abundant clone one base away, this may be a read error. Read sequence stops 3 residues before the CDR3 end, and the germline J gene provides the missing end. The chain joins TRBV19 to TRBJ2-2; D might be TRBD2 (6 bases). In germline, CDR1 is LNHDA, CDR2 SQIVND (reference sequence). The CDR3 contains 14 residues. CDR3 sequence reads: CASSMQARGEKLFF. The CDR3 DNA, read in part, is TGTGCCAGTAGTATGCAGGCTCGCGGGGAAAAG.

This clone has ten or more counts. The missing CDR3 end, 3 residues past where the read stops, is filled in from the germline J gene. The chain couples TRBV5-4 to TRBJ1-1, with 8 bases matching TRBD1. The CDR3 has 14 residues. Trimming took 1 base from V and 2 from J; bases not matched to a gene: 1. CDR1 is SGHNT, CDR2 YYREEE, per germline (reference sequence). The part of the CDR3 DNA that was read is TGTGCCAGCAGCTTGACAGGGGGAAACACTGAA. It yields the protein CASSLTGGNTE. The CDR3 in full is CASSLTGGNTEAFF.

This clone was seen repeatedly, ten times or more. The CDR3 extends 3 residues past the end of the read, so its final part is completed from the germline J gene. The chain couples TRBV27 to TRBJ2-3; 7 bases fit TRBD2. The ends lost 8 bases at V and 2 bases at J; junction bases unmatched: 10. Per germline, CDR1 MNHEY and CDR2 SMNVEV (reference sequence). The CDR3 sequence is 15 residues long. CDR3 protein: CASAPSAGHTDTQYF. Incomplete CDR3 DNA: TGTGCCAGCGCCCCCTCAGCGGGGCACACAGATACG.

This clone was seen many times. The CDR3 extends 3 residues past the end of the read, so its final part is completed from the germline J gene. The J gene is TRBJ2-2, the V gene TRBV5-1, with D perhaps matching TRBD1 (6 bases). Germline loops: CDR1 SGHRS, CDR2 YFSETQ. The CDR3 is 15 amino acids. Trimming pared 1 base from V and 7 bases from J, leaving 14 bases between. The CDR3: CASSLLQGSSGELFF. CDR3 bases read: TGCGCCAGCAGCTTGCTGCAGGGGAGCAGCGGGGAG.

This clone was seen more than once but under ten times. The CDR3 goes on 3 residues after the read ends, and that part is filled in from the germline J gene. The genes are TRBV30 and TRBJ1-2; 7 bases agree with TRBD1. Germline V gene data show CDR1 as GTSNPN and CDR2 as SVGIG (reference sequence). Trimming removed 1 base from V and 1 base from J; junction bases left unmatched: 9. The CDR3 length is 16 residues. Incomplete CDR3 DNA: TGTGCCTGGAGTGCACCAGACAGGGATTTTAACTATGGC. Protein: CAWSAPDRDFNYG. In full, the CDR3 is CAWSAPDRDFNYGYTF.

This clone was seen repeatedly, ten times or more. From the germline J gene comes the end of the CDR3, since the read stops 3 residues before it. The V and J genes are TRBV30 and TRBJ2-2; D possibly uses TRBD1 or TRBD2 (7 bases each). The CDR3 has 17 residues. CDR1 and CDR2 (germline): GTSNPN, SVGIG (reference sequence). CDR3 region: CAWTDRVGRGANEKLFF. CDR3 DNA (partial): TGTGCCTGGACCGACAGGGTAGGGAGGGGGGCTAATGAAAAG.

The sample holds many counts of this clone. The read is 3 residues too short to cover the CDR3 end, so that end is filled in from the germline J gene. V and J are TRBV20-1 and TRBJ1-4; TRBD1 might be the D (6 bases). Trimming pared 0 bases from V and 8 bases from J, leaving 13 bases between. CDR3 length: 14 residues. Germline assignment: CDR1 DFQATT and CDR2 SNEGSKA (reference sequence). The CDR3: CSAREQGREEKLFF. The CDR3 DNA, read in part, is TGCAGTGCTAGAGAACAGGGTAGGGAAGAAAAA.

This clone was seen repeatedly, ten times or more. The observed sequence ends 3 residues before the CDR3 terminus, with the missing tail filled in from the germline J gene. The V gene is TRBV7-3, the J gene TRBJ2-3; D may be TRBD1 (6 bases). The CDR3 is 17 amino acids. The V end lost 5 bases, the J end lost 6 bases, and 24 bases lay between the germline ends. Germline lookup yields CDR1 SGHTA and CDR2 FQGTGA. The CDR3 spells CASSHRTSGVFGDTQYF. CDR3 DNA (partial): TGTGCCAGCAGCCACAGGACCTCAGGGGTGTTTGGGGATACG.

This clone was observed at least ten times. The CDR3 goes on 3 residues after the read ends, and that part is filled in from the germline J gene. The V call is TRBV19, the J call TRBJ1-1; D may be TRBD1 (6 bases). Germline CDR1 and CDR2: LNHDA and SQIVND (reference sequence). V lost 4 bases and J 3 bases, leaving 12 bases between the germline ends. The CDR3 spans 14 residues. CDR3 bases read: TGTGCCAGTAGTACCTACAGGGAGGACACTGAA. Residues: CASSTYREDTE. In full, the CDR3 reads CASSTYREDTEAFF. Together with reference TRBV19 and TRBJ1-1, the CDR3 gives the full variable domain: DGGITQSPKYLFRKEGQNVTLSCEQNLNHDAMYWYRQDPGQGLRLIYYSQIVNDFQKGDIAEGYSVSREKKESFPLTVTSAQKNPTAFYLCASSTYREDTEAFFGQGTRLTVV.

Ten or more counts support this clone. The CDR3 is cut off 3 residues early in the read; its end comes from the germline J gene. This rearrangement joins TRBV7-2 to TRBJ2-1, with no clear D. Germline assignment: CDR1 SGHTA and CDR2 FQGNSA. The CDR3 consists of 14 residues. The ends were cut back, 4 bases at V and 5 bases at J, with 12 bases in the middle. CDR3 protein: CASSSASLDNEQFF. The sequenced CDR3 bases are TGTGCCAGCAGCTCCGCGTCGCTCGACAATGAG. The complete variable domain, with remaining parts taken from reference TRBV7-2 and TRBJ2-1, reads GAGVSQSPSNKVTEKGKDVELRCDPISGHTALYWYRQSLGQGLEFLIYFQGNSAPDKSGLPSDRFSAERTGGSVSTLTIQRTQQEDSAVYLCASSSASLDNEQFFGPGTRLTVL.

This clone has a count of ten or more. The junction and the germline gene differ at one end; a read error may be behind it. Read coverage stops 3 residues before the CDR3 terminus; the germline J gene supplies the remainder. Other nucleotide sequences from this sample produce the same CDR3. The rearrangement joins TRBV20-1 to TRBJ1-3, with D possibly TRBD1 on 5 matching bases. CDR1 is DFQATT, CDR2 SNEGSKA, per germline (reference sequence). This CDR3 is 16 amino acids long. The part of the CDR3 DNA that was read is TGCAGTGCGAGGGTGCCGGGGGTCCCCTCTGGAAACACA. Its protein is CSARVPGVPSGNT. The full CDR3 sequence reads CSARVPGVPSGNTIYF.

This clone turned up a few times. Incomplete CDR3 DNA: TGTGCCAGCAGCTTGGGGACAGGACAAGAGACC. Its protein is CASSLGTGQET. The whole CDR3 reads CASSLGTGQETQYF. The rearrangement links TRBV5-8 to TRBJ2-5; the match to TRBD1 covers 7 bases. The DNA ends 3 residues before the CDR3 does, and the rest of the CDR3 is filled in from the germline J gene. Germline V gene lookup returns CDR1 SGHTS and CDR2 YDEGEE. V was pared by 0 bases and J by 2 bases, with 1 base of the junction left unmatched. The CDR3 loop spans 14 amino acids.

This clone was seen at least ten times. The sequenced part of the CDR3 DNA is TGTGCCTGGAGGGCGGTCGATAGGGGAGATCAGCCC. As protein: CAWRAVDRGDQP. The CDR3 reads in full as CAWRAVDRGDQPQHF. The chain recombines TRBV30 with TRBJ1-5; TRBD1 is a possible D gene (5 bases). The read stops 3 residues short of the end of the CDR3; the missing end is completed from the germline J gene. The CDR3 sequence is 15 residues long. Deletions cut 3 bases from V and 5 bases from J, with 17 bases between. Germline V gene sequence: CDR1 GTSNPN, CDR2 SVGIG (reference sequence).